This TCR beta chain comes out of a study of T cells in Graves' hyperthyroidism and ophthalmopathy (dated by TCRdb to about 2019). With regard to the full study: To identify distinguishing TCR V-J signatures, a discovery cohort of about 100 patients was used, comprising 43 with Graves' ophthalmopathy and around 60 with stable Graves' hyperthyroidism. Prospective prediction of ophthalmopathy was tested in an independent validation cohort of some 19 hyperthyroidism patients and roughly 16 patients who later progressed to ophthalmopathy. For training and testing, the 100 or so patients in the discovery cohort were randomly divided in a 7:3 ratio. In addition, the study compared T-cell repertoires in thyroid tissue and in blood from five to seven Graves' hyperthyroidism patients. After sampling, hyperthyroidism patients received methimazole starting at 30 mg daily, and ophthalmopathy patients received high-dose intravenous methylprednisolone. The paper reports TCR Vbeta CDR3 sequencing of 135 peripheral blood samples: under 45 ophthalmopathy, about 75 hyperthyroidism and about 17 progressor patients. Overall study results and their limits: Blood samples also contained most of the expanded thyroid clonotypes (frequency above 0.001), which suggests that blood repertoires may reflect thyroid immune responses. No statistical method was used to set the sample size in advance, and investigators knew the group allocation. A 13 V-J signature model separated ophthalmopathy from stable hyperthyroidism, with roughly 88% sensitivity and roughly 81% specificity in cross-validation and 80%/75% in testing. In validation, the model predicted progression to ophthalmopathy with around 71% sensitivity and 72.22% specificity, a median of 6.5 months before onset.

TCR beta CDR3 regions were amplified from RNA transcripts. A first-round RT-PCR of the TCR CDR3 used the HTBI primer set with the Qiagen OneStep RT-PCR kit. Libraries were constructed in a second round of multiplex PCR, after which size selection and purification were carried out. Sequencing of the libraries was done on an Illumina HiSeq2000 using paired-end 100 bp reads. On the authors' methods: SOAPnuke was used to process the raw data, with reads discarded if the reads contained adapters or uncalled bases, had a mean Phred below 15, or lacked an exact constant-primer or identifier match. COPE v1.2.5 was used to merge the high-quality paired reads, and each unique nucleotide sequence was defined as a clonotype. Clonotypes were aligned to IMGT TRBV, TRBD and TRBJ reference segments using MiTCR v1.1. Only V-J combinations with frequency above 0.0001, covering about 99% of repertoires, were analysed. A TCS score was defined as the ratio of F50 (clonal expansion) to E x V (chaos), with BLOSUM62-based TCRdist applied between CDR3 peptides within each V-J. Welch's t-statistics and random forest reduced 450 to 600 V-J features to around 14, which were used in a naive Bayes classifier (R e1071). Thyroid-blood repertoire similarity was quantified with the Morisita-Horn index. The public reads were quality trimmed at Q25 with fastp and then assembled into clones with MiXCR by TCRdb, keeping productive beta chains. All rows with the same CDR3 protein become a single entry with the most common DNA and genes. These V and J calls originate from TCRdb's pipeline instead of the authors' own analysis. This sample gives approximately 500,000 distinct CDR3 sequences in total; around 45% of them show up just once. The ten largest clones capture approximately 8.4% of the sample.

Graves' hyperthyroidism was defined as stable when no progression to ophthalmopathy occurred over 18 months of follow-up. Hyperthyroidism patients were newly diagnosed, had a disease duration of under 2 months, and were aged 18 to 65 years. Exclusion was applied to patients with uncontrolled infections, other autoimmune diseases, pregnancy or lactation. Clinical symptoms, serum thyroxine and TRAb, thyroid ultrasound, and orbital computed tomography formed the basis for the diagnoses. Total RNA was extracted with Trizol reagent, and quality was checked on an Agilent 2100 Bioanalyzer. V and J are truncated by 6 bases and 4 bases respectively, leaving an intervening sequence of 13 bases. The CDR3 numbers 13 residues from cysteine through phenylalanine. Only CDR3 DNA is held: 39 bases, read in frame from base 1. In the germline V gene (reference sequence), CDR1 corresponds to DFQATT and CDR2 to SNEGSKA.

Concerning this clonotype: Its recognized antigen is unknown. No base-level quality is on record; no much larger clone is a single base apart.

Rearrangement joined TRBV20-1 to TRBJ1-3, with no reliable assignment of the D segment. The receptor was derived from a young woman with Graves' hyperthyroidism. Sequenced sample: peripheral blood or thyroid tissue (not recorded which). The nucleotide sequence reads TGCAGTGCCGCCAGCGGGAGAGGAAACACCATATATTTT. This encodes CSAASGRGNTIYF.